The clone carrying this TCR beta chain was counted only a few times. The investigators amplified TCR beta CDR3 regions from RNA transcripts. Initially, a first-round RT-PCR of the TCR CDR3 employed the HTBI primer set. TCRdb redid the calling of the multiplex PCR reads with MiXCR, one entry per CDR3 protein. Found here are about 760,000 distinct CDR3 sequences, roughly 32% of them singletons; the top ten hold around a third. The data originate from a study of T cells in Graves' hyperthyroidism and ophthalmopathy. Germline CDR1 reads DFQATT; CDR2 reads SNEGSKA (reference sequence). V lost 5 bases and J lost 2; bases outside the gene matches: 9. The CDR3 spans 15 residues. The study defined stable Graves' hyperthyroidism as no ophthalmopathy progression within 18 months. Orbital computed tomography, thyroid ultrasound, serum thyroxine and TRAb, and clinical symptoms together informed the diagnoses.

The source material was blood. The receptor was derived from a woman in her thirties or forties with Graves' hyperthyroidism. The chain uses TRBV20-1 and TRBJ2-5; 9 bases are shared with TRBD2. CDR3 nucleotide sequence: TGCAGTGCTCGGGATCTTGCGGGGGGGCAAGAGACCCAGTACTTC. This encodes CSARDLAGGQETQYF.